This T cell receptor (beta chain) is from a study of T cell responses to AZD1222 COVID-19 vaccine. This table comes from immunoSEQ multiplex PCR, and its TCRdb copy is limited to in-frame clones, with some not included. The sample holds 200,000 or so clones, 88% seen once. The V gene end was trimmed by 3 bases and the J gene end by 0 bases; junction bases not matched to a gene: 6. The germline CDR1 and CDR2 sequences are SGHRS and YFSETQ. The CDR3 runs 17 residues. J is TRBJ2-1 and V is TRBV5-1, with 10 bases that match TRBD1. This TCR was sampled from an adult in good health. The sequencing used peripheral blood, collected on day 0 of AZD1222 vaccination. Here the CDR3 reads CASSYRTGGSSYNEQFF. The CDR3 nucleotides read TGCGCCAGCAGCTATCGGACAGGGGGAAGCTCCTACAATGAGCAGTTCTTC.